What follows are 29 T cell receptor beta chains derived from one specimen sequenced in a study of CD8+ T cells in alopecia areata. Sequencing used cDNA as its template, made by extracting RNA and reverse transcribing it. Sequenced by immunoSEQ multiplex PCR; TCRdb stores in-frame clones only, minus some. The table lists 200,000 or so clones, 35% to 40% of them singletons. Treatment: oral pan-JAK inhibitor, 5-10 mg twice daily. Sequencing used CD4+ T cells sorted from blood, obtained around week 31, from a patient treated with tofacitinib. Receptors originate from a human donor with alopecia areata.

This clone has a handful of counts. The chain combines TRBV7-9 with TRBJ2-1, with 10 bases that match TRBD2. Germline V CDR1 and CDR2: SEHNR, FQNEAQ (reference sequence). This CDR3 contains 14 residues. V trimming: 2 bases; J trimming: 6 bases; junction bases outside the gene matches: 1. This CDR3 is CASSLRTSGNEQFF. CDR3 DNA sequence: TGTGCCAGCAGCTTACGGACTAGCGGCAATGAGCAGTTCTTC.

This clone turned up a few times. For the CDR3, the DNA is TGCGCCAGCAGCCCTGAAGAAGCTGGCTACAATGAGCAGTTCTTC. Protein product: CASSPEEAGYNEQFF. V gene TRBV4-1 combines with J gene TRBJ2-1; no firm D call. Looked up from germline, CDR1 is MGHRA and CDR2 is YSYEKL. Trimming took 4 bases from V and 3 from J, leaving 13 bases between them. The CDR3 length is 15 residues.

V gene TRBV7-2 combines with J gene TRBJ2-3, with 12 bases that match TRBD2. CDR1 and CDR2 (germline): SGHTA, FQGNSA. V lost 5 bases and J lost 2; bases outside the gene matches: 11. The CDR3 length is 18 residues. The DNA of the CDR3 is TGTGCCAGCAGCCAAGTAACTAGCGGGAGGCTTGACACAGATACGCAGTATTTT. Residues: CASSQVTSGRLDTDTQYF.

The chain is built from TRBV9 and TRBJ1-2; 12 bases agree with TRBD1. CDR3 length: 15 amino acids. Trimming took 3 bases from V and 7 from J; bases not matched to a gene: 7. Germline lookup yields CDR1 SGDLS and CDR2 YYNGEE. The CDR3, as DNA: TGTGCCAGCAGCGAGCCCGGGACAGGGGGCTTTGGCTACACCTTC. Amino acid sequence: CASSEPGTGGFGYTF.

The rearrangement links TRBV7-9 to TRBJ2-7; D possibly corresponds to TRBD1 (5 bases). Germline CDR1 SEHNR, CDR2 FQNEAQ (reference sequence). The CDR3 covers 13 residues. The CDR3 DNA reads TGTGCTCTCCTGTCGGACAAGTCGAACGAGCAGTACTTC. It is translated as CALLSDKSNEQYF.

DNA for the CDR3: TGCAGCGTTAGGATTCCAACTAATGAAAAACTGTTTTTT. Translated: CSVRIPTNEKLFF. This chain links TRBV29-1 with TRBJ1-4, with D unresolved. Trimming took 5 bases from V and 0 from J, leaving 7 bases between them. This CDR3 comprises 13 residues. Germline V gene data show CDR1 as SQVTM and CDR2 as ANQGSEA. Filled out from reference TRBV29-1 and TRBJ1-4, the complete variable domain reads SAVISQKPSRDICQRGTSLTIQCQVDSQVTMMFWYRQQPGQSLTLIATANQGSEATYESGFVIDKFPISRPNLTFSTLTVSNMSPEDSSIYLCSVRIPTNEKLFFGSGTQLSVL.

This clone was seen a handful of times. J is TRBJ1-2 and V is TRBV7-8; D is possibly TRBD1 (6 bases). CDR1 and CDR2 from the germline V gene are SGHVS and FQNEAQ. This CDR3 has 16 residues. V was clipped by 1 base and J by 5 bases, with 17 bases between them. The CDR3 loop reads CASSLVGGLDFYGYTF. The DNA of the CDR3 is TGTGCCAGCAGCTTAGTAGGGGGACTCGACTTTTATGGCTACACCTTC.

The chain uses TRBV2 and TRBJ2-7, with D perhaps TRBD2 (6 bases). The CDR3 consists of 15 residues. Germline V gene lookup returns CDR1 SNHLY and CDR2 FYNNEI. V was clipped by 7 bases and J by 3 bases, with 19 bases between them. CDR3 DNA sequence: TGTGCCAGCATCCTCCTCCGGGGGTTCCACTACGAGCAGTACTTC. This translates into CASILLRGFHYEQYF.

This clone was seen ten or more times. The chain carries TRBV11-2 and TRBJ2-3, with D possibly being TRBD2 (5 bases). Germline CDR1 reads SGHAT; CDR2 reads FQNNGV. The CDR3 is 17 residues long. Deletions cut 5 bases from V and 2 bases from J, with 20 bases between. The CDR3 sequence: CASSPSIGDLNTDTQYF. The CDR3 bases are TGTGCCAGCAGCCCCTCCATCGGGGATTTAAACACAGATACGCAGTATTTT. The variable domain in full, completed from reference TRBV11-2 and TRBJ2-3, reads EAGVAQSPRYKIIEKRQSVAFWCNPISGHATLYWYQQILGQGPKLLIQFQNNGVVDDSQLPKDRFSAERLKGVDSTLKIQPAKLEDSAVYLCASSPSIGDLNTDTQYFGPGTRLTVL.

The V gene is TRBV5-1, the J gene TRBJ2-5; TRBD2 might be the D (6 bases). Trimming cost V 3 bases and J 4 bases, with 10 bases left between them. Looked up from germline, CDR1 is SGHRS and CDR2 is YFSETQ. There are 13 residues in the CDR3. The CDR3 DNA sequence: TGCGCCAGCAGCTCCGGAGGGTCAGAGACCCAGTACTTC. This encodes CASSSGGSETQYF. Complete variable domain (other parts from reference TRBV5-1 and TRBJ2-5): KAGVTQTPRYLIKTRGQQVTLSCSPISGHRSVSWYQQTPGQGLQFLFEYFSETQRNKGNFPGRFSGRQFSNSRSEMNVSTLELGDSALYLCASSSGGSETQYFGPGTRLLVL.

This chain uses TRBV20-1 with TRBJ2-3; D unresolved. The CDR3 is 11 residues long. Germline CDR1 DFQATT, CDR2 SNEGSKA (reference sequence). V was shortened by 7 bases and J by 6 bases, with 11 bases between the two germline ends. The CDR3 DNA reads as TGCAGTGGTCCCCTATGGGATACGCAGTATTTT. Translating gives CSGPLWDTQYF.

J is TRBJ1-2 and V is TRBV23-1; 7 positions match TRBD1. TRBV23-1 is annotated as an ORF whose role is uncertain. Trimming took 1 base from V and 8 from J; bases not matched to a gene: 4. CDR3 length equals 13 residues. Written as DNA, the CDR3 is TGCGCCAGCAGTCAATACAGGGGCGACGGCTACACCTTC. This codes for CASSQYRGDGYTF.

CDR3 amino acids: CASSLSGAANNEQFF. CDR3 nucleotides: TGTGCCAGCAGCTTATCCGGAGCGGCAAACAATGAGCAGTTCTTC. The chain has TRBV7-3 and TRBJ2-1, with D possibly matching TRBD2 (5 bases). The germline gives CDR1 SGHTA, CDR2 FQGTGA. V lost 2 bases, J lost 5 bases, and 13 bases lay in between. CDR3 length: 15 amino acids.

This chain connects TRBV12-5 to TRBJ2-3, with 7 positions matching TRBD2. The CDR3 consists of 15 residues. Germline assignment: CDR1 LGHNT and CDR2 FRNRAP. V lost 1 base to trimming and J lost 3 bases; unmatched junction nucleotides: 4. The CDR3 sequence is CASGLGLAVTDTQYF. The DNA of the CDR3 is TGTGCTAGTGGTTTGGGGCTAGCGGTTACAGATACGCAGTATTTT.

As to this clone: Lacking the conserved final phenylalanine or tryptophan, this CDR3 likely reflects a read error. It is unclear where the CDR3 begins or ends on the DNA, so no DNA is shown, and the CDR3 is as TCRdb lists it. This chain's CDR3 is CASTFWGL. This chain joins TRBV27 and TRBJ2-7; no DNA check was done on the table's D call, TRBD1. Ends included, the CDR3 has 8 residues. Germline V gene lookup returns CDR1 MNHEY and CDR2 SMNVEV (reference sequence).

This clone has a handful of counts. The genes are TRBV5-5 and TRBJ2-1; 9 nucleotides agree with TRBD2. Trimming at V came to 4 bases and at J to 2 bases, leaving 4 bases not matched to a gene. The germline gives CDR1 SGHKS, CDR2 YYEKEE (reference sequence). The CDR3 loop spans 15 amino acids. CDR3: CASSPSGEAYNEQFF. The CDR3 DNA reads TGTGCCAGCAGCCCTAGCGGGGAGGCCTACAATGAGCAGTTCTTC.

This clone was counted at least ten times. The chain couples TRBV9 to TRBJ2-1; no reliable D call. The CDR3 sequence is 14 residues long. V gave up 0 bases and J gave up 3 bases, with 7 bases separating them. CDR1 and CDR2 (germline): SGDLS, YYNGEE. CDR3 sequence (DNA): TGTGCCAGCAGCGTAGGTCCATTCTACAATGAGCAGTTCTTC. It codes for CASSVGPFYNEQFF.

This clone was seen only a few times. This chain links TRBV30 with TRBJ2-7; 9 bases are shared with TRBD1. Germline CDR1 is GTSNPN and CDR2 is SVGIG (reference sequence). The CDR3 is 14 residues long. Trimming removed 3 bases from V and 0 bases from J; junction bases left unmatched: 3. In DNA form, the CDR3 reads TGTGCCTGGAGGGGACAGGGAATCTCCTACGAGCAGTACTTC. Its translation is CAWRGQGISYEQYF.

This sequence joins TRBV7-8 and TRBJ2-6; 7 bases line up with TRBD1. The CDR3 consists of 18 residues. The ends lost 2 bases at V and 0 bases at J; junction bases unmatched: 7. Germline V gene sequence: CDR1 SGHVS, CDR2 FQNEAQ. The CDR3 nucleotides read TGTGCCAGCAGCTTAAGGGACAGAGTTTTCTCTGGGGCCAACGTCCTGACTTTC. This gives the protein CASSLRDRVFSGANVLTF.

The J gene is TRBJ1-5, the V gene TRBV30; no clear D gene. This CDR3 contains 14 residues. Trimming pared 0 bases from V and 7 bases from J, leaving 13 bases between. Germline CDR1 and CDR2: GTSNPN and SVGIG (reference sequence). The CDR3, as DNA: TGTGCCTGGAGTGTACCTCCGGGGATGCAGCCCCAGCATTTT. Translated: CAWSVPPGMQPQHF. The variable domain in full, completed from reference TRBV30 and TRBJ1-5, reads SQTIHQWPATLVQPVGSPLSLECTVEGTSNPNLYWYRQAAGRGLQLLFYSVGIGQISSEVPQNLSASRPQDRQFILSSKKLLLSDSGFYLCAWSVPPGMQPQHFGDGTRLSIL.

The V call is TRBV11-2, the J call TRBJ2-7; perhaps TRBD1 as D (5 bases). The V gene's germline CDR1 is SGHAT and CDR2 FQNNGV. This CDR3 has 15 amino acids. The V end was cut by 5 bases, the J end by 2 bases, with 16 bases between. CDR3 residues: CASSQGAVSTYEQYF. The CDR3 DNA follows: TGTGCCAGCAGCCAAGGGGCGGTTTCAACCTACGAGCAGTACTTC.

This clone was counted between two and nine times. V and J are TRBV5-1 and TRBJ2-3; the D is unclear. V dropped 0 bases and J dropped 6 bases, with 5 bases sitting between them. Germline loops: CDR1 SGHRS, CDR2 YFSETQ. The CDR3 contains 12 residues. Here the CDR3 reads CASSLVTDTQYF. In DNA form, the CDR3 reads TGCGCCAGCAGCTTGGTTACGGATACGCAGTATTTT.

The table lists this clone with a few counts. The same CDR3 can be traced to other DNA sequences in this sample. The chain carries TRBV18 and TRBJ1-1, with D unclear. V lost 0 bases and J 1 base, leaving 6 bases between the germline ends. This CDR3 contains 14 residues. CDR1 is KGHSH and CDR2 is LQKENI in the germline V gene. As DNA, the CDR3 is TGTGCCAGCTCACCACCGCCAGGGAACACTGAAGCTTTCTTT. Amino acid sequence: CASSPPPGNTEAFF.

The rearrangement joins TRBV29-1 to TRBJ1-1, with a tentative D call TRBD1 (6 bases). V was pared by 3 bases and J by 1 base, with 15 bases between. The CDR3 runs to 15 residues. Germline V gene lookup returns CDR1 SQVTM and CDR2 ANQGSEA. This chain's CDR3 is CSVEGGPGQNTEAFF. The CDR3 DNA follows: TGCAGCGTTGAGGGGGGGCCAGGACAGAACACTGAAGCTTTCTTT.

CDR3 loop: CASSYSPGSLDTQYF. The CDR3, as DNA: TGTGCCAGCAGTTACTCGCCCGGGAGCTTAGATACGCAGTATTTT. The chain combines TRBV6-5 with TRBJ2-3; TRBD2 might be the D (6 bases). The CDR3 loop spans 15 amino acids. Per germline, CDR1 MNHEY and CDR2 SVGAGI. With 0 bases removed from V and 5 bases from J, the gap between germline ends came to 12 bases.

This clone was found many times. The chain has TRBV2 and TRBJ2-7, with a tentative D call TRBD2 (5 bases). The V end lost 5 bases, the J end lost 0 bases, and 20 bases lay between the germline ends. This CDR3 comprises 17 residues. CDR1 is SNHLY and CDR2 is FYNNEI in the germline V gene. DNA of the CDR3: TGTGCCAGCAGTCACGGGATTTCCAACCCGAGCTCCTACGAGCAGTACTTC. Translated, it gives CASSHGISNPSSYEQYF.

The V and J genes are TRBV4-1 and TRBJ2-1, with 16 bases that match TRBD2. Trimming took 3 bases from V and 2 from J; bases not matched to a gene: 4. The CDR3 extends over 18 amino acids. The germline CDR1 and CDR2 sequences are MGHRA and YSYEKL. CDR3 residues: CASSQGLAGGVTYNEQFF. CDR3 bases: TGCGCCAGCAGCCAGGGACTAGCGGGAGGGGTCACCTACAATGAGCAGTTCTTC.

The chain couples TRBV2 to TRBJ2-4, with 9 bases aligning to TRBD2. There are 13 residues in the CDR3. Germline V gene sequence: CDR1 SNHLY, CDR2 FYNNEI. V shed 2 bases, J shed 10 bases, and the junction held 3 bases outside the gene matches. The CDR3 protein is CASSEQAGGIQYF. CDR3 bases: TGTGCCAGCAGTGAACAGGCGGGGGGGATTCAGTACTTC.

The chain has TRBV5-1 and TRBJ2-3, with 8 bases identical to TRBD1. Trimming took 3 bases from V and 1 from J; bases not matched to a gene: 4. Looked up from germline, CDR1 is SGHRS and CDR2 is YFSETQ. The length of the CDR3 is 15 residues. The CDR3 coding sequence is TGCGCCAGCAGCTGGGGGACAGGACGCACAGATACGCAGTATTTT. Residues: CASSWGTGRTDTQYF.